Detailed here is one T cell receptor beta chain. Its specificity is not known. The donors, healthy adults who were HIV-negative, had experienced no recent acute infections or vaccinations. These data belong to a study of shared clonotypes between healthy human individuals. Sequenced by immunoSEQ multiplex PCR; TCRdb stores in-frame clones only, minus some. The data contain 850,000 to 1,100,000 clones, around three quarters of them singletons. Findings of the study overall: When compared with the clonotypes that were shared by all four sorted-subset donors, the non-shared clonotypes turned out to have lower generation probabilities.

The CDR3 loop spans 17 amino acids. J was trimmed by 2 bases and V by 3 bases; bases with no gene match: 6. Germline CDR1 is SNHLY and CDR2 is FYNNEI. The chain links TRBV2 to TRBJ2-6, with 8 positions matching TRBD2. The sample consisted of memory CD4+ T cells from PBMCs. Subset defined: CD45RA-negative fraction. The receptor comes from a man between 18 and 29 years old in good health. Some clones in this sample may be carry-over from other donors' samples. CDR3: CASSDQAGVTGANVLTF. CDR3 coding DNA: TGTGCCAGCAGTGACCAAGCGGGAGTAACTGGGGCCAACGTCCTGACTTTC.